This T cell receptor (beta chain) originates from a study of blood T cells in healthy people across ages. A sample-barcoded 5' primer and a J-beta primer mix were used in a second PCR of roughly 7 to 12 cycles. TCRdb processed the 5' RACE reads anew with MiXCR; each CDR3 protein has one entry. Here the sample spans around 990,000 distinct CDR3 sequences, approximately 26% being singletons. Whole-study findings and limits: A roughly linear age-dependent decrease characterized TCR beta diversity per million T cells.

Per germline, CDR1 SGHRS and CDR2 YFSETQ. Germline trimming cut 4 bases from V and 4 bases from J; bases unmatched to any gene: 6. This CDR3 is 16 amino acids long. As regards this clonotype: The antigen is not known.

The same sample was also used in a study of T cells of mothers and their children.

Sequenced material: blood. The sequence was obtained from a girl aged 2-15 years in good health. This sequence joins TRBV5-1 and TRBJ2-3, with 13 bases aligning to TRBD2. CDR3 amino acids: CASSPTSGRGPDTQYF. CDR3 nucleotides: TGCGCCAGCAGCCCAACTAGCGGGAGGGGACCAGATACGCAGTATTTT.